Listed below are T cell receptor beta chains from one sample, sequenced in a study of shared clonotypes between healthy human individuals. Generated by immunoSEQ multiplex PCR, the TCRdb table keeps only in-frame clones and is missing some. The data show over a million clones, with approximately 72% seen just once and 1.4% held by the top ten. Sequencing input: memory CD4+ T cells sorted from blood. The source of these receptors is a man between 18 and 35 years old in good health. Both conserved end residues are part of each CDR3. Each record gives: V gene, clone size, J gene, D gene, CDR3 protein, CDR3 DNA. A D gene is named only where the DNA matches it firmly. Rows give clone size only sometimes, using once, few, many, or a class for an expanded clone.

v_call: TRBV2; clone_size: -; j_call: TRBJ2-5; d_call: TRBD1; cdr3_aa: CASELSGGVETQYF; cdr3_nt: TGTGCCAGCGAACTCTCAGGGGGCGTAGAGACCCAGTACTTC
v_call: TRBV7-3; clone_size: -; j_call: TRBJ2-7; d_call: TRBD1; cdr3_aa: CASSSPTGLSSYEQYF; cdr3_nt: TGTGCCAGCAGCTCCCCGACAGGGTTGAGCTCCTACGAGCAGTACTTC
v_call: TRBV19; clone_size: -; j_call: TRBJ1-2; d_call: -; cdr3_aa: CASSIAIRSGYTF; cdr3_nt: TGTGCCAGTAGTATAGCAATTAGGAGTGGCTACACCTTC
v_call: TRBV9; clone_size: -; j_call: TRBJ2-7; d_call: -; cdr3_aa: CASSPTLGSYEQYF; cdr3_nt: TGTGCCAGCAGCCCCACGTTGGGATCCTACGAGCAGTACTTC
v_call: TRBV7-9; clone_size: -; j_call: TRBJ2-5; d_call: TRBD1; cdr3_aa: CASSQRGRETQYF; cdr3_nt: TGTGCCAGCAGCCAGAGGGGGCGGGAGACCCAGTACTTC
v_call: TRBV27; clone_size: -; j_call: TRBJ1-5; d_call: -; cdr3_aa: CASSFRGTTQPQHF; cdr3_nt: TGTGCCAGCAGTTTTCGGGGGACTACTCAGCCCCAGCATTTT
v_call: TRBV4-3; clone_size: -; j_call: TRBJ2-7; d_call: -; cdr3_aa: CASSQEWKGPTYEQYF; cdr3_nt: TGCGCCAGCAGCCAAGAATGGAAGGGTCCAACCTACGAGCAGTACTTC
v_call: TRBV6-6; clone_size: -; j_call: TRBJ1-1; d_call: -; cdr3_aa: CASRRTGIMNTEAFF; cdr3_nt: TGTGCCAGCAGACGTACAGGGATCATGAACACTGAAGCTTTCTTT
v_call: TRBV19; clone_size: -; j_call: TRBJ2-5; d_call: TRBD1; cdr3_aa: CASSKGAYETQYF; cdr3_nt: TGTGCCAGTAGTAAGGGGGCGTATGAGACCCAGTACTTC
v_call: TRBV4-3; clone_size: few; j_call: TRBJ2-5; d_call: -; cdr3_aa: CASSQEYGGGMRETQYF; cdr3_nt: TGCGCCAGCAGCCAAGAATATGGTGGAGGGATGAGGGAGACCCAGTACTTC
v_call: TRBV29-1; clone_size: once; j_call: TRBJ2-1; d_call: -; cdr3_aa: CSVVSTRRYNEQFF; cdr3_nt: TGCAGCGTTGTTTCTACAAGACGATACAATGAGCAGTTCTTC
v_call: TRBV29-1; clone_size: -; j_call: TRBJ2-3; d_call: -; cdr3_aa: CSVTTSSRDTQYF; cdr3_nt: TGCAGCGTTACGACTAGTTCGAGGGATACGCAGTATTTT
v_call: TRBV7-2; clone_size: -; j_call: TRBJ2-5; d_call: -; cdr3_aa: CASTKTPTGRETQYF; cdr3_nt: TGTGCCAGCACTAAAACACCGACGGGGAGGGAGACCCAGTACTTC
v_call: TRBV5-1; clone_size: -; j_call: TRBJ2-7; d_call: -; cdr3_aa: CASSQGFEQYF; cdr3_nt: TGCGCCAGCAGCCAAGGGTTCGAGCAGTACTTC
v_call: TRBV2; clone_size: -; j_call: TRBJ2-3; d_call: -; cdr3_aa: CASKGASGFSTDTQYF; cdr3_nt: TGTGCCAGCAAGGGGGCTAGCGGGTTTAGCACAGATACGCAGTATTTT
v_call: TRBV7-9; clone_size: -; j_call: TRBJ1-5; d_call: TRBD1; cdr3_aa: CASSPGGHNNQPQHF; cdr3_nt: TGTGCCAGCAGTCCAGGGGGCCACAACAATCAGCCCCAGCATTTT
v_call: TRBV4-3; clone_size: -; j_call: TRBJ2-2; d_call: -; cdr3_aa: CASSQGTRLAGELFF; cdr3_nt: TGCGCCAGCAGCCAAGGAACCCGACTAGCCGGGGAGCTGTTTTTT
v_call: TRBV30; clone_size: -; j_call: TRBJ2-7; d_call: TRBD2; cdr3_aa: CAWSVYWTSGFRRSYEQYF; cdr3_nt: TGTGCCTGGAGTGTATATTGGACTAGCGGTTTCCGCAGGTCCTACGAGCAGTACTTC
v_call: TRBV29-1; clone_size: -; j_call: TRBJ1-1; d_call: -; cdr3_aa: CSVDKGVGTEAFF; cdr3_nt: TGCAGCGTTGATAAGGGGGTCGGCACTGAAGCTTTCTTT
v_call: TRBV19; clone_size: -; j_call: TRBJ1-4; d_call: TRBD1; cdr3_aa: CASSAHRGTNEKLFF; cdr3_nt: TGTGCCAGTAGTGCCCACAGGGGAACTAATGAAAAACTGTTTTTT
v_call: TRBV2; clone_size: -; j_call: TRBJ2-3; d_call: TRBD2; cdr3_aa: CASSEGYSGGRIDTQYF; cdr3_nt: TGTGCCAGCAGTGAAGGTTACAGCGGGGGGAGGATTGATACGCAGTATTTT
v_call: TRBV30; clone_size: -; j_call: TRBJ2-2; d_call: -; cdr3_aa: CAWSVLRGTGELFF; cdr3_nt: TGTGCCTGGAGTGTCCTTCGGGGTACCGGGGAGCTGTTTTTT
v_call: TRBV18; clone_size: few; j_call: TRBJ2-3; d_call: -; cdr3_aa: CASSPMPPPDTQYF; cdr3_nt: TGTGCCAGCTCACCAATGCCCCCCCCAGATACGCAGTATTTT
v_call: TRBV29-1; clone_size: -; j_call: TRBJ1-3; d_call: -; cdr3_aa: CSVEDLGTSGNTIYF; cdr3_nt: TGCAGCGTTGAAGATTTGGGGACCTCTGGAAACACCATATATTTT
v_call: TRBV7-9; clone_size: -; j_call: TRBJ2-5; d_call: TRBD1; cdr3_aa: CASSLYLDRGRETQYF; cdr3_nt: TGTGCCAGCAGCTTATACCTGGACAGGGGGAGAGAGACCCAGTACTTC
v_call: TRBV5-1; clone_size: -; j_call: TRBJ2-3; d_call: -; cdr3_aa: CASSLAARGSTDTQYF; cdr3_nt: TGCGCCAGCAGCTTGGCCGCACGGGGAAGCACAGATACGCAGTATTTT
v_call: TRBV5-4; clone_size: -; j_call: TRBJ1-5; d_call: -; cdr3_aa: CASSLPSKIRGRFGQPQHF; cdr3_nt: TGTGCCAGCAGCTTGCCCTCCAAGATCCGGGGGAGGTTTGGTCAGCCCCAGCATTTT
v_call: TRBV6-5; clone_size: -; j_call: TRBJ2-7; d_call: TRBD1; cdr3_aa: CASKDRGNEQYF; cdr3_nt: TGTGCCAGCAAAGACAGGGGGAACGAGCAGTACTTC
v_call: TRBV18; clone_size: -; j_call: TRBJ1-2; d_call: -; cdr3_aa: CASRPTGSKFYGYTF; cdr3_nt: TGTGCCAGCCGACCGACAGGCTCCAAATTTTATGGCTACACCTTC
v_call: TRBV27; clone_size: -; j_call: TRBJ2-2; d_call: -; cdr3_aa: CASRAAVGGRTGELFF; cdr3_nt: TGTGCCAGCAGGGCCGCGGTCGGGGGGCGCACCGGGGAGCTGTTTTTT
v_call: TRBV5-8; clone_size: -; j_call: TRBJ2-5; d_call: TRBD1; cdr3_aa: CASSLGGTGRETQYF; cdr3_nt: TGTGCCAGCAGCTTGGGCGGGACAGGTCGAGAGACCCAGTACTTC
v_call: TRBV6-1; clone_size: -; j_call: TRBJ1-1; d_call: -; cdr3_aa: CASTEGHQGAFF; cdr3_nt: TGTGCCAGCACTGAAGGGCATCAGGGGGCTTTCTTT
v_call: TRBV19; clone_size: -; j_call: TRBJ1-1; d_call: -; cdr3_aa: CASSISGNTEAFF; cdr3_nt: TGTGCCAGTAGTATATCAGGGAACACTGAAGCTTTCTTT
v_call: TRBV19; clone_size: -; j_call: TRBJ2-1; d_call: -; cdr3_aa: CASSINRQRSNEQFF; cdr3_nt: TGTGCCAGTAGTATAAATAGGCAGCGCTCGAATGAGCAGTTCTTC
v_call: TRBV5-1; clone_size: -; j_call: TRBJ2-5; d_call: -; cdr3_aa: CASSYRQIQETQYF; cdr3_nt: TGCGCCAGCAGCTATCGACAGATACAAGAGACCCAGTACTTC
v_call: TRBV7-6; clone_size: few; j_call: TRBJ2-1; d_call: -; cdr3_aa: CASSTMGTEEQFF; cdr3_nt: TGTGCCAGCAGCACTATGGGCACAGAGGAACAGTTCTTC
v_call: TRBV29-1; clone_size: few; j_call: TRBJ2-3; d_call: TRBD2; cdr3_aa: CSVTSGRIGSDTQYF; cdr3_nt: TGCAGCGTCACTAGCGGGAGGATTGGGTCAGATACGCAGTATTTT
v_call: TRBV2; clone_size: -; j_call: TRBJ1-4; d_call: TRBD1; cdr3_aa: CASRKDRGSGVSSLFF; cdr3_nt: TGTGCCAGCAGGAAGGACAGGGGCTCGGGGGTGAGCTCACTGTTTTTT
v_call: TRBV25-1; clone_size: -; j_call: TRBJ1-1; d_call: -; cdr3_aa: CASSELGGAGNTEAFF; cdr3_nt: TGTGCCAGCAGTGAATTAGGGGGGGCTGGGAACACTGAAGCTTTCTTT
v_call: TRBV6-5; clone_size: -; j_call: TRBJ1-1; d_call: -; cdr3_aa: CASSYSKPPGAEAFF; cdr3_nt: TGTGCCAGCAGTTACTCGAAACCCCCGGGGGCTGAAGCTTTCTTT
v_call: TRBV2; clone_size: -; j_call: TRBJ1-5; d_call: -; cdr3_aa: CASSAAGVGNQPQHF; cdr3_nt: TGTGCCAGCAGTGCAGCGGGGGTAGGCAATCAGCCCCAGCATTTT
v_call: TRBV5-6; clone_size: once; j_call: TRBJ1-2; d_call: -; cdr3_aa: CASSTFFFWGRNGYTF; cdr3_nt: TGTGCCAGCAGCACGTTCTTTTTCTGGGGGCGGAATGGCTACACCTTC